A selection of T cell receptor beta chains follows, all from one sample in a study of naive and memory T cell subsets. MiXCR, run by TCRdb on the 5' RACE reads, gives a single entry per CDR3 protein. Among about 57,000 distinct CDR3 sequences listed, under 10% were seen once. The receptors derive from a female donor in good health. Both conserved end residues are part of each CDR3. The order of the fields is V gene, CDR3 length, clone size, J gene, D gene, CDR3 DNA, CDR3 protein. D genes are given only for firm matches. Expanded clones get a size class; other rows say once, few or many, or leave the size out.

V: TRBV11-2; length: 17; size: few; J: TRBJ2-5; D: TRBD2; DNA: TGTGCCAGCAGCTTAGAAGCCCTGACTAGCGGACAAGAGACCCAGTACTTC; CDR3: CASSLEALTSGQETQYF
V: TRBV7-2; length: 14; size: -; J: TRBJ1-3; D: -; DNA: TGTGCCAGCAGCTTAGGCAGGGTCGGAAACACCATATATTTT; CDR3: CASSLGRVGNTIYF
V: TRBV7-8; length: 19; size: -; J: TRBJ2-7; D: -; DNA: TGTGCCAGCAGCTTAGAATTGGCAGGGAATCTAAGGAGCTCCTACGAGCAGTACTTC; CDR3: CASSLELAGNLRSSYEQYF
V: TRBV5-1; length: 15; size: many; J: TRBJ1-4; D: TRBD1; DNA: TGCGCCAGCAGCTTTACCGGGACAGCTAATGAAAAACTGTTTTTT; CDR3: CASSFTGTANEKLFF
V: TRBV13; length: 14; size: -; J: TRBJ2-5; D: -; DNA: TGTGCCAGCAGCTTAGCCACAGGGCGGGAGACCCAGTACTTC; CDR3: CASSLATGRETQYF
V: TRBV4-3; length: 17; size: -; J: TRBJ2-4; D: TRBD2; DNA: TGCGCCAGCAGCCGCATTTTCCACAGGACTAGAAAAAACATTCAGTACTTC; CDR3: CASSRIFHRTRKNIQYF
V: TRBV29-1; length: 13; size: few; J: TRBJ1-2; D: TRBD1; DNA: TGCAGCGTTGAAATGTGGGACAGGGGAGGCTACACCTTC; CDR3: CSVEMWDRGGYTF
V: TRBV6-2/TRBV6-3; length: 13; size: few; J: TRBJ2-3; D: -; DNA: TGTGCCAGCAGTACTATCGGTGCGGATACGCAGTATTTT; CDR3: CASSTIGADTQYF
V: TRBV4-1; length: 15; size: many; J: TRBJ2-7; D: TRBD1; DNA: TGCGCCAGCAGCCAAGGGTCTACATCGGACAGGGTTCGGTACTTC; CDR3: CASSQGSTSDRVRYF
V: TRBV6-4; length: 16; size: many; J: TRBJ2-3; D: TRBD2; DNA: TGTGCCAGCAGCCGGACTAGCGGGGGGGCCCCAGATACGCAGTATTTT; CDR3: CASSRTSGGAPDTQYF
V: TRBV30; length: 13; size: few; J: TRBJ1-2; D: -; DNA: TGTGCCTGGAGTGTAGGGTTCACCTATGGCTACACCTTC; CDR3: CAWSVGFTYGYTF
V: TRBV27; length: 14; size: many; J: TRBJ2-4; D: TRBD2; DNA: TGTGCCAGCGGGGGGGGTTTAGCCAAAAACATTCAGTACTTC; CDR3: CASGGGLAKNIQYF
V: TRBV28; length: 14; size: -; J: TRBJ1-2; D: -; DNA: TGTGCCAGCCGCATTGGTTTGGGGGGTTATGGCTACACCTTC; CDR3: CASRIGLGGYGYTF
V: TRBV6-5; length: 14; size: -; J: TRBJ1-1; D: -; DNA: TGTGCCAGCAGGGTCACAACAGGGTTGACTGAAGCTTTCTTT; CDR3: CASRVTTGLTEAFF
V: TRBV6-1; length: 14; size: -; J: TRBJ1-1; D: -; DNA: TGTGCCAGCATGGGCCACCTTAGGAACACTGAAGCTTTCTTT; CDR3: CASMGHLRNTEAFF
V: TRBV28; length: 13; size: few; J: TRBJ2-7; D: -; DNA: TGTGCCAGCAGTCAAGGGGCCTCCTACGAGCAGTACTTC; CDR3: CASSQGASYEQYF
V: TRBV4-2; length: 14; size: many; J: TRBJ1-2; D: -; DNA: TGTGCCAGCAGCCAGGGAGGACAGAACTATGGCTACACCTTC; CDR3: CASSQGGQNYGYTF
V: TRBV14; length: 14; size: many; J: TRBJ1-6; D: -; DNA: TGTGCCAGCAGCCAAGGAGTCAGGTCTCCACCCCTCCACTTT; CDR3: CASSQGVRSPPLHF
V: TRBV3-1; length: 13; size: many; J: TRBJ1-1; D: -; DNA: TGTGCCAGCAGCCAAGCTCGGAACACTGAAGCTTTCTTT; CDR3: CASSQARNTEAFF
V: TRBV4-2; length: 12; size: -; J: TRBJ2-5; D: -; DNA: TGTGCCAGCAGCCAAGATCTCGAGACCCAGTACTTC; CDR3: CASSQDLETQYF
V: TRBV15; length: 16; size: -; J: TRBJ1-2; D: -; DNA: TGTGCCACCAGCAGCCCTTCGGAAGTTGGGAACTATGGCTACACCTTC; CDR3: CATSSPSEVGNYGYTF
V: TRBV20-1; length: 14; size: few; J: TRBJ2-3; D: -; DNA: TGCAGTGCTAGGGGACCTCGGGACCCAGATACGCAGTATTTT; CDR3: CSARGPRDPDTQYF
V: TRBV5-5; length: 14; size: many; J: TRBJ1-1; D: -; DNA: TGTGCCAGCAGTTTTATAGGGCCGAACACTGAAGCTTTCTTT; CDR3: CASSFIGPNTEAFF
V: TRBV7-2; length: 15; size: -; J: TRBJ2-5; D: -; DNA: TGTGCCAGCAGCGTGTCCACCGGGACCGTCAGAACCCAGTACTTC; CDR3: CASSVSTGTVRTQYF
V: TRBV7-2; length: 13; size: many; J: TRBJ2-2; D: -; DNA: TGTGCCAGCAGCTTAAAGAACACCGGGGAGCTGTTTTTT; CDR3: CASSLKNTGELFF
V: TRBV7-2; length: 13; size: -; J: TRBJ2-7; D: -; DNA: TGTGCCAGCAGCTTACGACAGTTTTTTGAGCAGTACTTC; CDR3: CASSLRQFFEQYF
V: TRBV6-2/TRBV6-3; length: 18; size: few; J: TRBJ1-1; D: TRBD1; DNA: TGTGCCAGCAGTCGAACAGGGGGGGGATGGCCGGCGAACACTGAAGCTTTCTTT; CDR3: CASSRTGGGWPANTEAFF
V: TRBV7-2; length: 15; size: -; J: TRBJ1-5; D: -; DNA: TGTGACAGCAGCTTTTACGGGAAAGGGGATAAGAAAAAGAATTTT; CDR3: CDSSFYGKGDKKKNF
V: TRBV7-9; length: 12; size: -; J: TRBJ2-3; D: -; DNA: TGTGCCAGCAGCTTAGTCTCCGATACGCAGTATTTT; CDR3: CASSLVSDTQYF
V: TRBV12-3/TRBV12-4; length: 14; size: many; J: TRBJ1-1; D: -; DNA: TGTGCCAGCAGTTATGTTGAGGAGAACACTGAAGCTTTCTTT; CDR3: CASSYVEENTEAFF
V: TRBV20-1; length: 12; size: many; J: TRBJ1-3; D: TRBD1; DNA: TGCAGTGCGCCTCGACAGGGCGACACCATATATTTT; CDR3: CSAPRQGDTIYF
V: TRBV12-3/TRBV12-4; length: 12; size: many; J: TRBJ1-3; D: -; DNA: TGTGCCAGCAGTTTAACCGTTCACACCATATATTTT; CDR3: CASSLTVHTIYF
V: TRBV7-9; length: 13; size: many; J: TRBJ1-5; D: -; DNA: TGTGCCAGCAGCTTAGAGGGGGGTCAGCCCCAGCATTTT; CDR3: CASSLEGGQPQHF
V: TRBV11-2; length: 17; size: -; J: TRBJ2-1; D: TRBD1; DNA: TGTGCCAGCAGCCATGGCGCAGGGGGTTCGGGGTACAATGAGCAGTTCTTC; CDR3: CASSHGAGGSGYNEQFF
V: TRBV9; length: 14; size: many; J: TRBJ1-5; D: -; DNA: TGTGCCAGCAGCGACGGGGGGTTCAATCAGCCCCAGCATTTT; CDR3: CASSDGGFNQPQHF
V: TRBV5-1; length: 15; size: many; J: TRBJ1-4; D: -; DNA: TGCGCCAGCGCTGGAATCCCGGGGGCTAATGAAAAACTGTTTTTT; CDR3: CASAGIPGANEKLFF
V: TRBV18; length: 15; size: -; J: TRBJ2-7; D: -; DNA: TGTGCCAGCTCACCACAAATTAAGACAGGCTACGAGCAGTACTTC; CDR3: CASSPQIKTGYEQYF
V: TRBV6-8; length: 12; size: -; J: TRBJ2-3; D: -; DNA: TGTGCCAGCGGGCCAAGGAGGGATACGCAGTATTTT; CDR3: CASGPRRDTQYF
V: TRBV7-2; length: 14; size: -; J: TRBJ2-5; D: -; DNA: TGTGCCAGCAGCTTCCACGGATTGGGAGAGACCCAGTACTTC; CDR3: CASSFHGLGETQYF
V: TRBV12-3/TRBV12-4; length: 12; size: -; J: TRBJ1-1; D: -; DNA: TGTGCCAGCAGTTTAGGGGCCACTGAAGCTTTCTTT; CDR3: CASSLGATEAFF
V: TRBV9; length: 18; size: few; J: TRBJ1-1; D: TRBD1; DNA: TGTGCCAGCAGCGTAGCAGCTGTATCCGGGACAGGGCTCACTGAAGCTTTCTTT; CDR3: CASSVAAVSGTGLTEAFF
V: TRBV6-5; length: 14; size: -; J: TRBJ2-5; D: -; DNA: TGTGCCAGCAGCCCCCTCCCGGGAAGGGAGACCCAGTACTTC; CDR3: CASSPLPGRETQYF
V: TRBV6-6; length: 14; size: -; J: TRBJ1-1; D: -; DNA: TGTGCCAGCAGTTATAGTGGCAGCAACACTGAAGCTTTCTTT; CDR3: CASSYSGSNTEAFF
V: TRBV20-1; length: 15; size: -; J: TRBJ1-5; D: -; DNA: TGCAGTGCTAGAGAAGGTGGGGGGGGCAATCAGCCCCAGCATTTT; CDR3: CSAREGGGGNQPQHF
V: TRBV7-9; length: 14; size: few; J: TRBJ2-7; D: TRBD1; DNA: TGTGCCAGCAGCTTCGGACAGGGGGCAGGCGAGCAGTACTTC; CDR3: CASSFGQGAGEQYF
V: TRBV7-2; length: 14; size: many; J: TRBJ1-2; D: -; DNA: TGTGCCAGCAGCTCCCAGGGCCCCCACTATGGCTACACCTTC; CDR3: CASSSQGPHYGYTF
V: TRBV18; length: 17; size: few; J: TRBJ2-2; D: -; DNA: TGTGCCAGCTCACCACTAATTCCCGGGTCGAACACCGGGGAGCTGTTTTTT; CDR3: CASSPLIPGSNTGELFF
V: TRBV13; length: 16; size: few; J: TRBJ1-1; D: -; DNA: TGTGCCAGCAGCTCCCGGCCGGGAGTCCCGAACACTGAAGCTTTCTTT; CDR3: CASSSRPGVPNTEAFF
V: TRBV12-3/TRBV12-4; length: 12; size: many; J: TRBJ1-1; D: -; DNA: TGTGCCAGCAGTTTTGAGGTCACTGAAGCTTTCTTT; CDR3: CASSFEVTEAFF
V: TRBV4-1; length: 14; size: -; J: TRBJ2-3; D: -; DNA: TGCGCCAGCAGAAAGGGGCTATCCACAGATACGCAGTATTTT; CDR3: CASRKGLSTDTQYF